Listed below are T cell receptor beta chains from one sample, sequenced in a study of shared clonotypes between healthy human individuals. The repertoire was sequenced with immunoSEQ multiplex PCR; TCRdb's copy has only in-frame clones and lacks some. The sample has roughly 2.4 million clones, more than 90% seen once. What was sequenced was naive CD4+ T cells sorted from blood. The receptors derive from a man younger than 35 in good health. CDR3s include the opening cysteine and the closing phenylalanine or tryptophan. A D gene is named only where the DNA matches it firmly. Size is omitted from some rows. Given values are once, few, many or a class for expanded clones.

TRBV4-1 NA TRBD2 CASSQLGTSGKDTQYF
TRBV5-1 NA NA CASSRTEIYNEQFF
TRBV19 NA NA CASSTSKVGGGNEQYF
TRBV19 NA TRBD1 CASSSGTGGYGYTF
TRBV12-5 NA NA CASGLTGLLWGEQFF
TRBV28 NA NA CASSFGGGNTEAFF
TRBV6-1 few NA CASSEQGGNQPQHF
TRBV30 NA NA CAGTPGGGSTQYF
TRBV7-8 once TRBD1 CASSSTPDRDYNEQFF
TRBV4-2 NA NA CASSQDRSYEQYF